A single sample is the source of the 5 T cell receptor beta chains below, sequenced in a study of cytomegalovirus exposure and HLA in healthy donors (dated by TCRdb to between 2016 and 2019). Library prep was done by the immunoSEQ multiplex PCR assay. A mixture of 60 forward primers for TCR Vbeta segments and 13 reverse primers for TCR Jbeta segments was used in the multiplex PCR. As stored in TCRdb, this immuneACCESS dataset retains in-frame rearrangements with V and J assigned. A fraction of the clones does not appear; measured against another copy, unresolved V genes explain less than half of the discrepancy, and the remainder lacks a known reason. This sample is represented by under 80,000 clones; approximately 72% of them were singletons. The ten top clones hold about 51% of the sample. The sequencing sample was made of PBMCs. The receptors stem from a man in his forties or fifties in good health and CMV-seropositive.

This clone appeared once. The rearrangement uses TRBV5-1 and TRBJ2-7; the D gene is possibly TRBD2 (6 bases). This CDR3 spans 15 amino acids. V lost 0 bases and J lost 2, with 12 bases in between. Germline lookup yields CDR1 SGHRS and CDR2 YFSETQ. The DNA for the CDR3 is TGCGCCAGCAGCTTGGCCGGGGACTCCGCCTACGAGCAGTACTTC. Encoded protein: CASSLAGDSAYEQYF.

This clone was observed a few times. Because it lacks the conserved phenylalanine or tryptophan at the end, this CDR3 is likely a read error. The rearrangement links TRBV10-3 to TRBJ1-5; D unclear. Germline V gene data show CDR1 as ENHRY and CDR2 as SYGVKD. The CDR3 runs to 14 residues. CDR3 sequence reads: CAVSRRSSNQPQHL. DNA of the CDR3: TGTGCCGTCAGCAGACGTTCTAGCAATCAGCCCCAGCATTTG.

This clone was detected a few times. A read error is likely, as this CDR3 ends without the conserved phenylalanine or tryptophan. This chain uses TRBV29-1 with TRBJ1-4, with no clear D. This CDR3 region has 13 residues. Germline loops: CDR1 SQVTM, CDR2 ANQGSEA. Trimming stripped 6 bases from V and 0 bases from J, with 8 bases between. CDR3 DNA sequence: TGCAGCGTCACTCATGCAACTAATGAAAAACTGTTTTTG. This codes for CSVTHATNEKLFL.

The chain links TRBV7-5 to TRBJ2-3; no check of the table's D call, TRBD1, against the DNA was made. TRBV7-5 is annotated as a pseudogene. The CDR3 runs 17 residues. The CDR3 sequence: CARSLQCTSSSTDTQYF. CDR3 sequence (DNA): TGTGCCAGAAGCTTACAGTGCACCTCGTCTAGCACAGATACGCAGTATTTT.

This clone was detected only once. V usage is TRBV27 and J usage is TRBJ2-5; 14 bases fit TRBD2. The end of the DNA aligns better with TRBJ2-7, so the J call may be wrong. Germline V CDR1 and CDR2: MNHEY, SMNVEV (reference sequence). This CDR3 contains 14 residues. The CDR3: CASSWTSGRNEQYF. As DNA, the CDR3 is TGTGCCAGCAGTTGGACTAGCGGGAGGAACGAGCAGTACTTC.